The next 18 T cell receptor beta chains were all read from a single sample in a study of blood T cell repertoires in COVID-19. Sequenced by immunoSEQ multiplex PCR; TCRdb stores in-frame clones only, minus some. The data contain tens of thousands of clones, more than 65% of them singletons. What was sequenced was peripheral blood. The source is a woman aged 60 to 75 with acute or convalescent COVID-19.

The V gene is TRBV10-1, the J gene TRBJ1-6; D possibly corresponds to TRBD1 (5 bases). The CDR3 runs 13 residues. Germline CDR1 reads WNHNN; CDR2 reads SYGVQD (reference sequence). V gave up 10 bases and J gave up 6 bases, with 13 bases separating them. As DNA, the CDR3 is TGCGCCACTTCAGGGACTACTAATTCACCCCTCCACTTT. Residues: CATSGTTNSPLHF.

The rearrangement uses TRBV5-1 and TRBJ2-3; the match to TRBD2 covers 7 bases. This CDR3 has 15 amino acids. In germline, CDR1 is SGHRS, CDR2 YFSETQ. The junction had 4 bases not matched to a gene; V was cut back by 3 bases and J by 0 bases. CDR3 bases: TGCGCCAGCAGCTCTTCACTAGCGAGCACAGATACGCAGTATTTT. Residues: CASSSSLASTDTQYF.

The sample holds one count of this clone. The chain uses TRBV6-5 and TRBJ1-6; 9 bases map to TRBD1. V shed 6 bases, J shed 10 bases, and the junction held 10 bases outside the gene matches. CDR1 and CDR2 from the germline V gene are MNHEY and SVGAGI. The CDR3 length is 15 residues. CDR3 DNA: TGTGCCAGCAGGGCGCCGGGACAGGGCTCCTCACCCCTCCACTTT. It is translated as CASRAPGQGSSPLHF.

V and J are TRBV18 and TRBJ2-2; D unresolved. CDR1 KGHSH and CDR2 LQKENI come from the germline V gene. The CDR3 covers 14 residues. V lost 2 bases to trimming and J lost 4 bases, with 8 bases between them. The CDR3 region has the DNA TGTGCCAGCTCACCAATCACACGCACCGGGGAGCTGTTTTTT. This translates into CASSPITRTGELFF.

The genes are TRBV24-1 and TRBJ2-3, with 9 bases matching TRBD2. V gave up 3 bases and J gave up 2 bases; unmatched junction bases: 8. CDR1 is KGHDR and CDR2 is SFDVKD in the germline V gene. This CDR3 has 17 residues. CDR3 in DNA: TGTGCCACCAGTGATCTCCCTAGCGGGGACCTCACAGATACGCAGTATTTT. Its protein is CATSDLPSGDLTDTQYF.

The rearrangement joins TRBV3-1 (or the pseudogene TRBV3-2) to TRBJ1-1, with TRBD1 as a possible D gene (6 bases). CDR1 LGHDT and CDR2 YNNKEL come from the germline V gene (reference sequence). Trimming took off 5 bases at V and 10 bases at J, with 14 bases between the two ends. The CDR3 is 12 residues long. For the CDR3, the DNA is TGTGCCAGCAGCGAAACAGGGACTACAGCTTTCTTT. Its translation: CASSETGTTAFF.

The chain recombines TRBV5-1 with TRBJ1-2, with D perhaps TRBD1 (6 bases). CDR1 is SGHRS, CDR2 YFSETQ, per germline. The CDR3 runs to 12 residues. V lost 0 bases and J 6 bases, leaving 6 bases between the germline ends. CDR3 loop: CASSLEGDGYTF. Here the CDR3 DNA reads TGCGCCAGCAGCTTGGAGGGGGATGGCTACACCTTC.

The CDR3 region is CASRTGTGTANTEAFF. The CDR3 DNA follows: TGTGCCAGTAGGACTGGAACCGGGACAGCTAACACTGAAGCTTTCTTT. V and J are TRBV19 and TRBJ1-1; TRBD1 matches at 7 bases. CDR1 is LNHDA and CDR2 is SQIVND in the germline V gene (reference sequence). The junction had 12 bases not matched to a gene; V was cut back by 6 bases and J by 2 bases. This CDR3 comprises 16 residues.

The CDR3 region is CASSAQGAQGNEKLFF. DNA for the CDR3: TGCGCCAGCAGCGCGCAGGGGGCGCAGGGTAATGAAAAACTGTTTTTT. The J gene is TRBJ1-4, the V gene TRBV5-1; 8 nucleotides agree with TRBD1. From germline, CDR1 is SGHRS and CDR2 YFSETQ. The CDR3 totals 16 residues. The V gene end was trimmed by 4 bases and the J gene end by 4 bases; junction bases not matched to a gene: 9. Full variable domain (remainder filled in from reference TRBV5-1 and TRBJ1-4): KAGVTQTPRYLIKTRGQQVTLSCSPISGHRSVSWYQQTPGQGLQFLFEYFSETQRNKGNFPGRFSGRQFSNSRSEMNVSTLELGDSALYLCASSAQGAQGNEKLFFGSGTQLSVL.

V and J are TRBV12-3 or TRBV12-4 and TRBJ1-1; TRBD1 aligns across 7 bases. The CDR3 has 13 amino acids. V dropped 5 bases and J dropped 7; count of bases not matched to a gene: 7. CDR3 loop: CASSPQTGLEAFF. The CDR3 nucleotides read TGTGCCAGCAGTCCTCAGACAGGGCTTGAAGCTTTCTTT.

The genes are TRBV10-3 and TRBJ1-2, with D unresolved. Looked up from germline, CDR1 is ENHRY and CDR2 is SYGVKD. The V end was cut by 0 bases, the J end by 4 bases, with 15 bases between. The CDR3 sequence is 16 residues long. The CDR3 bases are TGTGCCATCAGTGAGTCGAACCCCATTGACTTCTATGGCTACACCTTC. It yields the protein CAISESNPIDFYGYTF.

The V and J genes are TRBV2 and TRBJ1-6; maybe TRBD1 (6 bases). The V and J ends lost 7 bases and 0 bases respectively, with 16 bases between them. CDR1 is SNHLY and CDR2 is FYNNEI in the germline V gene. The CDR3 spans 17 residues. CDR3 bases: TGTGCCAGCAAAGCTCACAGGGCCAGCTCCTATAATTCACCCCTCCACTTT. This gives the protein CASKAHRASSYNSPLHF. Combining the CDR3 with reference TRBV2 and TRBJ1-6 gives the whole variable domain EPEVTQTPSHQVTQMGQEVILRCVPISNHLYFYWYRQILGQKVEFLVSFYNNEISEKSEIFDDQFSVERPDGSNFTLKIRSTKLEDSAMYFCASKAHRASSYNSPLHFGNGTRLTVT.

The CDR3 sequence is CASSLEGANTEAFF. The CDR3 DNA reads as TGCGCCAGCAGCTTGGAGGGGGCGAACACTGAAGCTTTCTTT. This chain connects TRBV5-1 to TRBJ1-1; 7 positions agree with TRBD1. With V trimmed by 0 bases and J by 1 base, 0 bases remained unmatched. The CDR3 is 14 amino acids. Germline loops: CDR1 SGHRS, CDR2 YFSETQ.

The chain uses TRBV5-1 and TRBJ1-3; no definite D call. CDR1 is SGHRS, CDR2 YFSETQ, per germline. The CDR3 runs to 15 residues. V dropped 2 bases and J dropped 2 bases, with 11 bases sitting between them. CDR3 residues: CASSLYGLAGNTIYF. The CDR3 nucleotides read TGCGCCAGCAGCTTATATGGCCTGGCTGGAAACACCATATATTTT.

This clone was detected only a few times. This chain uses TRBV7-2 with TRBJ1-2; 7 bases are shared with TRBD1. This CDR3 comprises 15 residues. V shed 0 bases, J shed 4 bases, and the junction held 5 bases outside the gene matches. In germline, CDR1 is SGHTA, CDR2 FQGNSA. The CDR3 DNA reads TGTGCCAGCAGCTTAGCGGGGGCAGGGGGCTATGGCTACACCTTC. This translates into CASSLAGAGGYGYTF.

The V and J genes are TRBV7-2 and TRBJ2-3; 10 bases match TRBD2. In germline, CDR1 is SGHTA, CDR2 FQGNSA. Germline trimming cut 5 bases from V and 5 bases from J; bases unmatched to any gene: 10. This CDR3 has 16 amino acids. The CDR3 region is CASSHGLAAGGDTQYF. Written as DNA, the CDR3 is TGTGCCAGCAGCCACGGACTAGCGGCCGGCGGAGATACGCAGTATTTT.

The chain employs TRBV29-1 and TRBJ1-1, with D uncertain. V lost 3 bases and J 0 bases, leaving 8 bases between the germline ends. The germline CDR1 and CDR2 sequences are SQVTM and ANQGSEA. This CDR3 is 13 amino acids long. The CDR3 here is CSVETQMNTEAFF. The CDR3 DNA sequence: TGCAGCGTTGAGACTCAGATGAACACTGAAGCTTTCTTT.

The sample holds one count of this clone. V is TRBV2 and J is TRBJ2-3; D might be TRBD1 (6 bases). The germline CDR1 and CDR2 sequences are SNHLY and FYNNEI. With 7 bases removed from V and 0 bases from J, the gap between germline ends came to 20 bases. This CDR3 spans 17 amino acids. This CDR3 is CASKQGPISPSTDTQYF. The CDR3 DNA reads as TGTGCCAGCAAGCAGGGGCCCATTAGCCCTAGCACAGATACGCAGTATTTT.